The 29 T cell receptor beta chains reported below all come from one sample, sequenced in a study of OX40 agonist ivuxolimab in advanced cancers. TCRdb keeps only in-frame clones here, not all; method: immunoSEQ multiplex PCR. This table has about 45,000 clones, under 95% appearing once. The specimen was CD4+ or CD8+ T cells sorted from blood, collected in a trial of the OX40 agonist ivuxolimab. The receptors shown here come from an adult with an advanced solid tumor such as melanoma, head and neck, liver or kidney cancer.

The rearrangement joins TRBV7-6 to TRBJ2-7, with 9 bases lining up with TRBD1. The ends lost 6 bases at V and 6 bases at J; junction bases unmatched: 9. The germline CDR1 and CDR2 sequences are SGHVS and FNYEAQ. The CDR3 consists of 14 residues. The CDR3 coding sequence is TGTGCCAGCAGGGCAGGAGCGACAGGGGGCGAGCAGTACTTC. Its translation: CASRAGATGGEQYF.

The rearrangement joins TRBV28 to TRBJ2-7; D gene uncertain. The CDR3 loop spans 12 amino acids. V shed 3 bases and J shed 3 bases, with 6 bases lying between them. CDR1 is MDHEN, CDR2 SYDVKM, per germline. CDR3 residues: CASSFRGYEQYF. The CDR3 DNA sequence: TGTGCCAGCAGTTTTCGCGGCTACGAGCAGTACTTC. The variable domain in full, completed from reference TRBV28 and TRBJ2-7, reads DVKVTQSSRYLVKRTGEKVFLECVQDMDHENMFWYRQDPGLGLRLIYFSYDVKMKEKGDIPEGYSVSREKKERFSLILESASTNQTSMYLCASSFRGYEQYFGPGTRLTVT.

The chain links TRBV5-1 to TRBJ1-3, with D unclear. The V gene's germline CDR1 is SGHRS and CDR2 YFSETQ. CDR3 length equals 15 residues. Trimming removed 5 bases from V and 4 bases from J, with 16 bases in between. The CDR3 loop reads CASRPNDKAGNTIYF. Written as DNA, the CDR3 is TGCGCCAGCAGACCTAACGACAAGGCCGGAAACACCATATATTTT.

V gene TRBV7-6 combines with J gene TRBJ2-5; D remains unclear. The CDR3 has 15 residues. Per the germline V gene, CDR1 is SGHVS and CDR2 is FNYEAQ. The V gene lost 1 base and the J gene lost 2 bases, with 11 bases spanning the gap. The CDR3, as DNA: TGTGCCAGCAGCTTAGGGGCGGCAGTGCAAGAGACCCAGTACTTC. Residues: CASSLGAAVQETQYF. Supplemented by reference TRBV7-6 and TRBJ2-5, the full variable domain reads GAGVSQSPRYKVTKRGQDVALRCDPISGHVSLYWYRQALGQGPEFLTYFNYEAQQDKSGLPNDRFSAERPEGSISTLTIQRTEQRDSAMYRCASSLGAAVQETQYFGPGTRLLVL.

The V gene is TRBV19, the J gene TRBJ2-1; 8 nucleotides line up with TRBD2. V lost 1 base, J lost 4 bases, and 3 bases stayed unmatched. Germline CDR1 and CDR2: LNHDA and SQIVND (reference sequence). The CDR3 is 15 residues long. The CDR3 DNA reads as TGTGCCAGTAGTATAGGGGTAGCGGGGTACAATGAGCAGTTCTTC. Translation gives CASSIGVAGYNEQFF.

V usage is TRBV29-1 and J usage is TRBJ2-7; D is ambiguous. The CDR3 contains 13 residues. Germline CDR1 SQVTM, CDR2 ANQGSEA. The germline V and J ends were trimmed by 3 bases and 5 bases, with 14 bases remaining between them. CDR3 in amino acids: CSVERREGDEQYF. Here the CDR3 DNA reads TGCAGCGTTGAGCGCCGAGAAGGTGACGAGCAGTACTTC.

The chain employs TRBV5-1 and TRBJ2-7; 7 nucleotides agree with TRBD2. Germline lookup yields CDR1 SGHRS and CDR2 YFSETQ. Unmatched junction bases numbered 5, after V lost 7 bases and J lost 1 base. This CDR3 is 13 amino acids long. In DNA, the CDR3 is TGCGCCAGCCGGGACTATACATCCTACGAGCAGTACTTC. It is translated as CASRDYTSYEQYF.

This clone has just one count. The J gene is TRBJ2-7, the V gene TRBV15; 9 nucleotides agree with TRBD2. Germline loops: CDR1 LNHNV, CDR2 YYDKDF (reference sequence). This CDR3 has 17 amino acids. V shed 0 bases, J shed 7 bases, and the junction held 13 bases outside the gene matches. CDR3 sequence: CATSRDNGREGHGEQYF. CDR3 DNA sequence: TGTGCCACCAGCAGAGATAATGGGCGGGAGGGCCATGGTGAGCAGTACTTC.

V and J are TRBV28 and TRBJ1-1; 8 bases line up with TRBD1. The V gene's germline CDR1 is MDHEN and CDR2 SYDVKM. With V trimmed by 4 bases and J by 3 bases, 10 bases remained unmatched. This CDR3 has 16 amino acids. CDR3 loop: CASSYQQGGIDTEAFF. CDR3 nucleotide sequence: TGTGCCAGCAGTTACCAACAGGGGGGGATAGACACTGAAGCTTTCTTT.

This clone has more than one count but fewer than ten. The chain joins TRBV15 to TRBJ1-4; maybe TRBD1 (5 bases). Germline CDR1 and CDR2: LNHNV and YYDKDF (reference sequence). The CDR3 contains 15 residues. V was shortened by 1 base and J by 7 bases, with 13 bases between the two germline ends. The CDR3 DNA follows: TGTGCCACCAGCAGAGCCGGGGCGAGTGGTGAAAAACTGTTTTTT. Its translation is CATSRAGASGEKLFF.

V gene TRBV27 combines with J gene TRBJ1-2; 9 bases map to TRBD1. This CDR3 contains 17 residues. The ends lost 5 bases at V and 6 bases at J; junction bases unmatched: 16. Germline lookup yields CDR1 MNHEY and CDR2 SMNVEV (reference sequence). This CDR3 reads CASSQSMGQGYLDGYTF. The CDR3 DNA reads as TGTGCCAGCAGTCAGAGTATGGGACAGGGTTACTTGGATGGCTACACCTTC.

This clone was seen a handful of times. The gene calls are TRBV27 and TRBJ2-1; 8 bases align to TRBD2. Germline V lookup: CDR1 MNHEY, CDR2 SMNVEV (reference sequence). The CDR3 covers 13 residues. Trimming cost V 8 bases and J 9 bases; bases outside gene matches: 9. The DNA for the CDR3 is TGTGCCAGCTGGCTAGCGGGCAGCGGTGAGCAGTTCTTC. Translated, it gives CASWLAGSGEQFF.

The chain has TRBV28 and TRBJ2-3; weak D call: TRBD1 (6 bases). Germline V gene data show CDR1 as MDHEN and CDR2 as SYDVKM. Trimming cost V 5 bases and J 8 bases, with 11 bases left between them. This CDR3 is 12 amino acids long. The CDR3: CASSQLGGTQYF. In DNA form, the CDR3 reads TGTGCCAGCAGTCAATTAGGGGGTACGCAGTATTTT.

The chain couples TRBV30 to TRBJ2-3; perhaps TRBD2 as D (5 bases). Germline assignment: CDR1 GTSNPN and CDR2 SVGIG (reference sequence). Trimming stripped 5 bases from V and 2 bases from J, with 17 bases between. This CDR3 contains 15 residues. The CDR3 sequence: CAWDYTAANTDTQYF. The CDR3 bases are TGTGCCTGGGACTACACGGCGGCTAACACAGATACGCAGTATTTT.

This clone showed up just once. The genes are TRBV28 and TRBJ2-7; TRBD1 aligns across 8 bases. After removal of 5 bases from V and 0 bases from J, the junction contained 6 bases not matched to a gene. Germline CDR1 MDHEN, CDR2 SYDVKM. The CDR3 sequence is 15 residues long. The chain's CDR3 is CASSLWTGSSYEQYF. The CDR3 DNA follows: TGTGCCAGCAGTCTCTGGACAGGGAGCTCCTACGAGCAGTACTTC.

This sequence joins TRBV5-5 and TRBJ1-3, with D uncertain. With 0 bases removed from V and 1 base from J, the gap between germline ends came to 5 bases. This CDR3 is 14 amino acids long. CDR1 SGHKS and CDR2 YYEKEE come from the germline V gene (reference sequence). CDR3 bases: TGTGCCAGCAGCTTGGCTTCTTCTGGAAACACCATATATTTT. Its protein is CASSLASSGNTIYF. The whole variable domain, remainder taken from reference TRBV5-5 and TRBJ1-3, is DAGVTQSPTHLIKTRGQQVTLRCSPISGHKSVSWYQQVLGQGPQFIFQYYEKEERGRGNFPDRFSARQFPNYSSELNVNALLLGDSALYLCASSLASSGNTIYFGEGSWLTVV.

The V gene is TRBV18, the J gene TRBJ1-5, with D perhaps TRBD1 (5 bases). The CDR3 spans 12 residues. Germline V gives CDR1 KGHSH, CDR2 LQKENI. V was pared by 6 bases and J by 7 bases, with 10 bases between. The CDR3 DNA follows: TGTGCCAGCTCTGTAGAGGGGCAGCCCCAGCATTTT. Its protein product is CASSVEGQPQHF.

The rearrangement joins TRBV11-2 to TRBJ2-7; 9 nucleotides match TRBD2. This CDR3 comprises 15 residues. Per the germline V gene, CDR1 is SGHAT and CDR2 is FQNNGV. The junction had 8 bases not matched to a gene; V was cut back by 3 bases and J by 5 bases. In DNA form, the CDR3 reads TGTGCCAGCAGCTTTTTAGCGGGAGCACGGCACGAGCAGTACTTC. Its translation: CASSFLAGARHEQYF.

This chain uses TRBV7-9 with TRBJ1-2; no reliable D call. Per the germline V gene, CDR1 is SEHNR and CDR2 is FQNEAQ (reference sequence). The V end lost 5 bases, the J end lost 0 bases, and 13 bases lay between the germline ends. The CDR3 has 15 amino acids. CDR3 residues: CASSQILSANYGYTF. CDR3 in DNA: TGTGCCAGCAGCCAGATTTTATCTGCTAACTATGGCTACACCTTC.

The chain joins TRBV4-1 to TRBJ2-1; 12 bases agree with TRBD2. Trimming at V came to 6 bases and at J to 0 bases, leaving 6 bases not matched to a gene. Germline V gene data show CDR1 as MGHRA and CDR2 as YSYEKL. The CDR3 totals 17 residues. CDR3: CASRRTSGVNSYNEQFF. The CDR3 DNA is TGCGCCAGCAGACGGACTAGCGGGGTTAACTCCTACAATGAGCAGTTCTTC.

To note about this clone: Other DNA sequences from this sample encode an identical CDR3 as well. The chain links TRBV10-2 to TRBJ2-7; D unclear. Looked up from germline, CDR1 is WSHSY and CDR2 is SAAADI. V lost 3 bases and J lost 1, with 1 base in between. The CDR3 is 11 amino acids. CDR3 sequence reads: CASSDSYEQYF. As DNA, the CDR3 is TGCGCCAGCAGTGATTCCTACGAGCAGTACTTC.

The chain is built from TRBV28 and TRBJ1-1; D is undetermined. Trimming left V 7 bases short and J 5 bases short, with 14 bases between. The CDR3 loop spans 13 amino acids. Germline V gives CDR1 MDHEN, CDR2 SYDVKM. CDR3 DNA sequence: TGTGCCAGCACTGAAGTACATATGACTGAAGCTTTCTTT. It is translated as CASTEVHMTEAFF. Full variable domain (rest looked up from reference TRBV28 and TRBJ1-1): DVKVTQSSRYLVKRTGEKVFLECVQDMDHENMFWYRQDPGLGLRLIYFSYDVKMKEKGDIPEGYSVSREKKERFSLILESASTNQTSMYLCASTEVHMTEAFFGQGTRLTVV.

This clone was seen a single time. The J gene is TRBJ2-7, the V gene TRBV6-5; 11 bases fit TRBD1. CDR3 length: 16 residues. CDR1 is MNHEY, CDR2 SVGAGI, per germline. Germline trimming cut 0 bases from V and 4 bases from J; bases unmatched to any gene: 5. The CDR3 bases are TGTGCCAGCAGTTACTCCCTGGACAGGGGGCGTTACGAGCAGTACTTC. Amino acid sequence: CASSYSLDRGRYEQYF.

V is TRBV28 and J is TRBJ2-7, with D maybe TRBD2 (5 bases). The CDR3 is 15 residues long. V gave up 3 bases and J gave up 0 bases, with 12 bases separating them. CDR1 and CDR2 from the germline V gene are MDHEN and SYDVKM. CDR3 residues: CASSLTTSRSYEQYF. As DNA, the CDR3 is TGTGCCAGCAGTTTGACTACTTCACGCTCCTACGAGCAGTACTTC.

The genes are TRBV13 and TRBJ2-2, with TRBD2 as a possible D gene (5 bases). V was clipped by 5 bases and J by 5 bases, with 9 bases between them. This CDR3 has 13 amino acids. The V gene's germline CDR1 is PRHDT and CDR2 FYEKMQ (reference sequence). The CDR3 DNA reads TGTGCCAGCAGCCACGAGGGAACCGGGGAGCTGTTTTTT. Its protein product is CASSHEGTGELFF.

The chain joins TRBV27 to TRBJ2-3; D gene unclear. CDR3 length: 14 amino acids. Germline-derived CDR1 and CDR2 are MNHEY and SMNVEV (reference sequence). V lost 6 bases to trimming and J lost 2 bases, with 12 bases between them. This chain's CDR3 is CASRFRQNTDTQYF. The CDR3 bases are TGTGCCAGCAGGTTCCGGCAAAACACAGATACGCAGTATTTT.

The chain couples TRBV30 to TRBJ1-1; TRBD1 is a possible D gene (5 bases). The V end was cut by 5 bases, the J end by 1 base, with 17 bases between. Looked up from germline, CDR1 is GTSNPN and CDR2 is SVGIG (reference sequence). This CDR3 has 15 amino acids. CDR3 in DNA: TGTGCCTGGCATTTTGCGGGACTCCGGAACACTGAAGCTTTCTTT. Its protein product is CAWHFAGLRNTEAFF.

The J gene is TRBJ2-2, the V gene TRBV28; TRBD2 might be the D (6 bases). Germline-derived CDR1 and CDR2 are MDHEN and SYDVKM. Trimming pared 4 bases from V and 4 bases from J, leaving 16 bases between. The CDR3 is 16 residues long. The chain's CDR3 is CASSSSGVSGTGELFF. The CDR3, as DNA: TGTGCCAGCAGTTCGTCGGGGGTCTCGGGCACCGGGGAGCTGTTTTTT.

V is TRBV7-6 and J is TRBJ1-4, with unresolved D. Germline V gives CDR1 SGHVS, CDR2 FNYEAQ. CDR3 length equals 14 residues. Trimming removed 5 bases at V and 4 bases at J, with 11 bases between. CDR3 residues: CASSPLRDNEKLFF. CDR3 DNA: TGTGCCAGCAGCCCCCTTCGGGATAATGAAAAACTGTTTTTT.